This TCR beta chain was obtained from a study of beta chain features in type 1 diabetes. Findings and caveats of the study: Any HLA-type effect on TCRB rearrangement remained unresolved here. Across patients, naive, central memory and Treg TCRB repertoires exhibited apparently greater similarity than was observed across healthy donors. Shortening that was moderate but significant affected the TCRB CDR3s of Type 1 diabetes patients in all four CD4+ subsets.

Regarding this clone: What it binds is unknown. Other nucleotide sequences from this sample produce the same CDR3.

The CDR3 has 15 residues. The germline V gene encodes CDR1 SGHTA and CDR2 FQGNSA. The V end lost 5 bases, the J end lost 0 bases, and 13 bases lay between the germline ends. Donors underwent one heparinised blood draw, about 0.12 L on average. Cell sorting via CD45RO/CCR7/CD25/CD127/CD95/CD27 was performed to obtain CD4+ naive, central memory, regulatory and stem cell-like memory cells. Expressed TCRB transcripts were sequenced after all isolated RNA was converted to cDNA. TCRdb keeps only in-frame clones here, not all; method: immunoSEQ multiplex PCR. The sample consists of 130,000 or so clones, over 15% of them appearing once.

The chain joins TRBV7-2 to TRBJ2-5; D is possibly TRBD2 (6 bases). This receptor was obtained from a man aged 25-40 years with type 1 diabetes. The sequenced sample was central memory CD4+ T cells from blood. CDR3 nucleotides: TGTGCCAGCAGCCGGGGGTACGAGTACCAAGAGACCCAGTACTTC. It codes for CASSRGYEYQETQYF.